Listed below are T cell receptor beta chains from one sample, sequenced in a study of blood T cell repertoires in COVID-19. Sequencing used immunoSEQ multiplex PCR; TCRdb keeps in-frame clones, though not all of them. The repertoire consists of under 300,000 clones, with around 87% occurring once and the leading ten covering about 1.5%. Material: PBMCs or T cells enriched from blood (not recorded which). These receptors were collected from a woman aged 45-65 years who had recovered from COVID-19. Each CDR3 is given with its conserved first and last residue. The order of the fields is J gene, V gene, clone size, D gene, CDR3 DNA, CDR3 protein. D genes are given only for firm matches. Not all rows give a size; the values are once, few, many and, for expanded clones, a class.

j_call: TRBJ1-5; v_call: TRBV4-2; clone_size: few; d_call: .; cdr3_nt: TGTGCCAGCAGTCGAGCGATAGGGGCCGAAATTCCCCAGCATTTT; cdr3_aa: CASSRAIGAEIPQHF
j_call: TRBJ1-6; v_call: TRBV10-1; clone_size: .; d_call: TRBD1; cdr3_nt: TGCGCCAGCACCAGGGGGACTGTTAGCTCCTATAATTCACCCCTCCACTTT; cdr3_aa: CASTRGTVSSYNSPLHF
j_call: TRBJ2-5; v_call: TRBV9; clone_size: .; d_call: .; cdr3_nt: TGTGCCAGCAGCGTAGGGCAACAAGAGACCCAGTACTTC; cdr3_aa: CASSVGQQETQYF
j_call: TRBJ2-1; v_call: TRBV14; clone_size: .; d_call: TRBD2; cdr3_nt: TGTGCCAGCAGCCAACGGGAGGGCCGCTACAATGAGCAGTTCTTC; cdr3_aa: CASSQREGRYNEQFF
j_call: TRBJ1-1; v_call: TRBV2; clone_size: .; d_call: .; cdr3_nt: TGTGCCAGCAGTGAAGCGCGAGTCCCTGAAGCTTTCTTT; cdr3_aa: CASSEARVPEAFF
j_call: TRBJ2-2; v_call: TRBV7-2; clone_size: .; d_call: .; cdr3_nt: TGTGCCAGCAGCTTCACGGGTGTCACCGGGGAGCTGTTTTTT; cdr3_aa: CASSFTGVTGELFF
j_call: TRBJ2-1; v_call: TRBV19; clone_size: few; d_call: .; cdr3_nt: TGTGCCAGTAGTGAGCCCTTAGCGACGCTCTCCTACAATGAGCAGTTCTTC; cdr3_aa: CASSEPLATLSYNEQFF
j_call: TRBJ2-6; v_call: TRBV25-1; clone_size: once; d_call: .; cdr3_nt: TGTGCCAGCAGTGCTCTGGGCGCTGGGGCCAACGTCCTGACTTTC; cdr3_aa: CASSALGAGANVLTF
j_call: TRBJ2-7; v_call: TRBV7-8; clone_size: .; d_call: .; cdr3_nt: TGTGCCAGCAGCTTAAACAGATCACCCTACGAGCAGTACTTC; cdr3_aa: CASSLNRSPYEQYF
j_call: TRBJ1-1; v_call: TRBV27; clone_size: few; d_call: .; cdr3_nt: TGTGCCAGCAGTTATAAAGGGGGTGTAACTGAAGCTTTCTTT; cdr3_aa: CASSYKGGVTEAFF
j_call: TRBJ1-5; v_call: TRBV5-5; clone_size: .; d_call: .; cdr3_nt: TGTGCCAGCAGCTTGACCCCACAGGGAAATCAGCCCCAGCATTTT; cdr3_aa: CASSLTPQGNQPQHF
j_call: TRBJ1-5; v_call: TRBV6-5; clone_size: .; d_call: .; cdr3_nt: TGTGCCAGCAAAGAGTACAATCAGCCCCAGCATTTT; cdr3_aa: CASKEYNQPQHF
j_call: TRBJ2-1; v_call: TRBV21-1; clone_size: .; d_call: .; cdr3_nt: TGTGCCAGCAGCAAAGGGGTACGGGAGTCTGAGCAGTTCTTC; cdr3_aa: CASSKGVRESEQFF
j_call: TRBJ2-2; v_call: TRBV19; clone_size: .; d_call: TRBD2; cdr3_nt: TGTGCCAGTAGTATTCGGAGCGGGAGGGGTACCGGGGAGCTGTTTTTT; cdr3_aa: CASSIRSGRGTGELFF
j_call: TRBJ2-1; v_call: TRBV5-1; clone_size: .; d_call: TRBD2; cdr3_nt: TGCGCCAGCAGCCCCGGGACTAGTGTCGTCAATGAGCAGTTCTTC; cdr3_aa: CASSPGTSVVNEQFF
j_call: TRBJ1-1; v_call: TRBV25-1; clone_size: .; d_call: .; cdr3_nt: TGTGCCAGCAGTTTTAGGGGTTCAGGCACTGAAGCTTTCTTT; cdr3_aa: CASSFRGSGTEAFF
j_call: TRBJ1-2; v_call: TRBV5-1; clone_size: .; d_call: .; cdr3_nt: TGCGCCAGCAGCTTAGCCCTAGGGAGGGAGGATGGCTACACCTTC; cdr3_aa: CASSLALGREDGYTF
j_call: TRBJ2-2; v_call: TRBV9; clone_size: .; d_call: TRBD1; cdr3_nt: TGTGCCAGCAGCGCGACAGGGGGAACCGGGGAGCTGTTTTTT; cdr3_aa: CASSATGGTGELFF
j_call: TRBJ1-2; v_call: TRBV7-8; clone_size: once; d_call: TRBD1; cdr3_nt: TGTGCCAGCAGCAGGGACAGGGAAGTGAGGGGCTACACCTTC; cdr3_aa: CASSRDREVRGYTF
j_call: TRBJ2-7; v_call: TRBV7-9; clone_size: .; d_call: .; cdr3_nt: TGTGCCAGCAGCTCGGGTGTAGACTACGAGCAGTACTTC; cdr3_aa: CASSSGVDYEQYF
j_call: TRBJ1-5; v_call: TRBV10-3; clone_size: .; d_call: .; cdr3_nt: TGTGCCACCTCCAGCGGGGATCAGCCCCAGCATTTT; cdr3_aa: CATSSGDQPQHF
j_call: TRBJ1-2; v_call: TRBV18; clone_size: few; d_call: .; cdr3_nt: TGTGCCAGCTCACCATTCGGAGGAGATGGCTACACCTTC; cdr3_aa: CASSPFGGDGYTF
j_call: TRBJ1-1; v_call: TRBV12-3/TRBV12-4; clone_size: once; d_call: .; cdr3_nt: TGTGCCAGCAGAACACAGGAGAACACTGAAGCTTTCTTT; cdr3_aa: CASRTQENTEAFF
j_call: TRBJ1-3; v_call: TRBV18; clone_size: .; d_call: .; cdr3_nt: TGTGCCAGCTCACCACCAGCCAACTCTGGAAACACCATATATTTT; cdr3_aa: CASSPPANSGNTIYF
j_call: TRBJ2-3; v_call: TRBV2; clone_size: once; d_call: .; cdr3_nt: TGTGCCAGCACGAGGCAAACTAGCACAGATACGCAGTATTTT; cdr3_aa: CASTRQTSTDTQYF
j_call: TRBJ2-3; v_call: TRBV3-1/TRBV3-2; clone_size: .; d_call: TRBD2; cdr3_nt: TGTGCCAGCAGCCGGACTAGCGGGAGCACAGATACGCAGTATTTT; cdr3_aa: CASSRTSGSTDTQYF
j_call: TRBJ2-1; v_call: TRBV19; clone_size: once; d_call: TRBD1; cdr3_nt: TGTGCCAGTAGTGCCCGGACAGGGGCATCCCACTCCTACAATGAGCAGTTCTTC; cdr3_aa: CASSARTGASHSYNEQFF
j_call: TRBJ2-7; v_call: TRBV5-4; clone_size: .; d_call: TRBD1; cdr3_nt: TGTGCCAGCAGCCCTGGGACAGGGGATTACGAGCAGTACTTC; cdr3_aa: CASSPGTGDYEQYF
j_call: TRBJ2-2; v_call: TRBV9; clone_size: .; d_call: .; cdr3_nt: TGTGCCAGCAGCGTAGTCAGGGAAAGCGGGGAGCTGTTTTTT; cdr3_aa: CASSVVRESGELFF
j_call: TRBJ2-7; v_call: TRBV7-2; clone_size: once; d_call: .; cdr3_nt: TGTGCCAGCAGCCGGAGCCCAGTGGGAGACTACGAGCAGTACTTC; cdr3_aa: CASSRSPVGDYEQYF
j_call: TRBJ1-5; v_call: TRBV29-1; clone_size: .; d_call: .; cdr3_nt: TGCAGCGTTGTGCTCGGTGGCCGCCGGGGGCCCCAGCATTTT; cdr3_aa: CSVVLGGRRGPQHF
j_call: TRBJ2-7; v_call: TRBV7-9; clone_size: .; d_call: .; cdr3_nt: TGTGCCAGCAGCCCTACCGGCTACGAGCAGTACTTC; cdr3_aa: CASSPTGYEQYF
j_call: TRBJ2-7; v_call: TRBV4-1; clone_size: .; d_call: TRBD1; cdr3_nt: TGCGCCAGCAGCCAAACAGGGGGTAAAGGGGAGCAGTACTTC; cdr3_aa: CASSQTGGKGEQYF
j_call: TRBJ2-7; v_call: TRBV5-6; clone_size: .; d_call: TRBD2; cdr3_nt: TGTGCCAGCAGCTTCTCGACTAGCGGGAGTTATACCTACGAGCAGTACTTC; cdr3_aa: CASSFSTSGSYTYEQYF
j_call: TRBJ2-7; v_call: TRBV11-2; clone_size: .; d_call: .; cdr3_nt: TGTGCCAGCAGCTTAGATCGGGCAGGGTACTACGAGCAGTACTTC; cdr3_aa: CASSLDRAGYYEQYF
j_call: TRBJ2-1; v_call: TRBV10-3; clone_size: .; d_call: .; cdr3_nt: TGTGCCATCAGTGCCCTCAACTCGGTAGTACTTATGAATGAGCAGTTCTTC; cdr3_aa: CAISALNSVVLMNEQFF
j_call: TRBJ2-7; v_call: TRBV16; clone_size: .; d_call: .; cdr3_nt: TGTGCCAGCAGCCAACCAACCTTGGCAGGGATGGGCGACGAGCAGTACTTC; cdr3_aa: CASSQPTLAGMGDEQYF
j_call: TRBJ1-2; v_call: TRBV20-1; clone_size: .; d_call: .; cdr3_nt: TGCAGTGCTAGAGGCGGATATGGCTACACCTTC; cdr3_aa: CSARGGYGYTF
j_call: TRBJ2-7; v_call: TRBV4-1; clone_size: once; d_call: TRBD1; cdr3_nt: TGCGCCAGCAGCCAAACCGGGACAGAGTACGAGCAGTACTTC; cdr3_aa: CASSQTGTEYEQYF
j_call: TRBJ2-1; v_call: TRBV18; clone_size: .; d_call: TRBD2; cdr3_nt: TGTGCCAGCTCACCGGAGCGGGAGTGGCGAGAGCAGTTCTTC; cdr3_aa: CASSPEREWREQFF
j_call: TRBJ2-1; v_call: TRBV3-1/TRBV3-2; clone_size: few; d_call: TRBD2; cdr3_nt: TGTGCCAGCAGCCTTCAAGCGGGAGGTCTGTTCTTC; cdr3_aa: CASSLQAGGLFF
j_call: TRBJ2-2; v_call: TRBV24-1; clone_size: .; d_call: TRBD1; cdr3_nt: TGTGCCACCAGGGGGACAGGGGGCTCGTCCGGGGAGCTGTTTTTT; cdr3_aa: CATRGTGGSSGELFF
j_call: TRBJ1-3; v_call: TRBV10-3; clone_size: few; d_call: .; cdr3_nt: TGTGCCATCAGTGAGCGTGGGCTAATAAGTGGAAACACCATATATTTT; cdr3_aa: CAISERGLISGNTIYF
j_call: TRBJ2-7; v_call: TRBV11-2; clone_size: few; d_call: .; cdr3_nt: TGTGCCAGCAGCTTCCGGACTCACTCCTACGAGCAGTACTTC; cdr3_aa: CASSFRTHSYEQYF
j_call: TRBJ2-1; v_call: TRBV11-2; clone_size: .; d_call: .; cdr3_nt: TGTGCCAGCAGCTTAGAGGAGCGGAATGAGCAGTTCTTC; cdr3_aa: CASSLEERNEQFF
j_call: TRBJ2-2; v_call: TRBV9; clone_size: .; d_call: .; cdr3_nt: TGTGCCAGCAGCGTAGCCCCCAGGGCCGGGGAGCTGTTTTTT; cdr3_aa: CASSVAPRAGELFF
j_call: TRBJ2-1; v_call: TRBV19; clone_size: .; d_call: TRBD1; cdr3_nt: TGTGCCAGTAGTATAGCCTTACAGGGGGCCTACAATGAGCAGTTCTTC; cdr3_aa: CASSIALQGAYNEQFF
j_call: TRBJ1-4; v_call: TRBV7-7; clone_size: .; d_call: .; cdr3_nt: TGTGCTAGCAGCTTAAATATTAATGAAAAACTGTTTTTT; cdr3_aa: CASSLNINEKLFF